This TCR beta chain was sequenced for a study of shared clonotypes between healthy human individuals. Looking at the study overall: Per donor, CD8 memory used one plate, CD8 naive used two, CD4 memory used three and CD4 naive used three.

Using immunoSEQ multiplex PCR, the repertoire was profiled, and TCRdb retains in-frame clones only, with some absent. The sample has over a million clones, under 80% seen once. This clone has just a few counts. The antigen is not known. Study results and limitations: What rarefaction showed was incomplete sorted-subset sequencing despite large depth. When naive CD4 clonotypes were compared across several donors, around 5% were shared. Among donors, clonotype sharing was expected to be affected by sequencing depth.

Sequenced: memory CD4+ T cells sorted from blood. Noted subset: CD45RA-negative fraction. This TCR came from a man between 18 and 29 years old in good health.

This CDR3 reads CAISDRVYNEQFF. In DNA, the CDR3 is TGTGCCATCAGTGACAGGGTGTACAATGAGCAGTTCTTC. The chain joins TRBV10-3 to TRBJ2-1, with D possibly TRBD1 on 5 matching bases. CDR3 length: 13 amino acids. In germline, CDR1 is ENHRY, CDR2 SYGVKD. V was clipped by 3 bases and J by 4 bases, with 7 bases between them.